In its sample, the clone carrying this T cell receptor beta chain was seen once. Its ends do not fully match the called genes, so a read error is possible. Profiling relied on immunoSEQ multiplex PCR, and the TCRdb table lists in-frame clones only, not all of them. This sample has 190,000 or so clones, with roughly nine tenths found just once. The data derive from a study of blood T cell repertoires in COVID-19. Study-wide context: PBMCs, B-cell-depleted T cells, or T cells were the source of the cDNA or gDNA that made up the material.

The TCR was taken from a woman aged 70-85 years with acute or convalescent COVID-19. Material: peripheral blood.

For the CDR3, the DNA is TGTGCTAGCAGCTTAGTGGGACAGGGTTTGTCCCTCCACTTT. Translation: CASSLVGQGLSLHF. This chain links TRBV7-7 with TRBJ1-6, with 9 nucleotides matching TRBD1. This CDR3 region has 14 residues. The germline V gene has CDR1 SSHAT and CDR2 FNYEAQ (reference sequence).